This is a list of T cell receptor beta chains from one sample in a study of OX40 agonist ivuxolimab in advanced cancers. Repertoires were generated with immunoSEQ multiplex PCR, while TCRdb's copy carries only in-frame clones and drops some. The data show around 58,000 clones, with 85% to 95% seen just once and less than 20% held by the top ten. Material: CD4+ or CD8+ T cells sorted from blood, obtained in a trial of the OX40 agonist ivuxolimab. These receptors came from an adult with an advanced solid tumor such as melanoma, head and neck, liver or kidney cancer. The CDR3 runs from the conserved cysteine through the conserved F or W. D genes are given only for firm matches. The listing skips clone size in some rows; elsewhere it reads once, few, many or a size class.

V gene	J gene	D gene	clone size	CDR3 DNA	CDR3 protein
TRBV23-1	TRBJ2-7	TRBD1	.	TGCGCCAGCAGTCAGGCTTGGACAGGGGGCGGTACCTACGAGCAGTACTTC	CASSQAWTGGGTYEQYF
TRBV7-9	TRBJ2-7	.	once	TGTGCCAGCAGCGGAACAGCCGAGCAGTACTTC	CASSGTAEQYF
TRBV29-1	TRBJ2-2	.	.	TGCAGCGTTGCTGTCGTCGGTAGGGGGAACACCGGGGAGCTGTTTTTT	CSVAVVGRGNTGELFF
TRBV9	TRBJ1-4	TRBD1	.	TGTGCCAGCAGCGTAGAGGACAGGACTGAAAAACTGTTTTTT	CASSVEDRTEKLFF
TRBV27	TRBJ2-7	.	.	TGTGCCAGCAGTTTTAGGGGGGTTTACGTAGCGGGTTACGACGACGAGCAGTACTTC	CASSFRGVYVAGYDDEQYF
TRBV6-5	TRBJ1-2	.	once	TGTGCCAGCAGTTACCCGGCGGATGCGGAAGGCTACACCTTC	CASSYPADAEGYTF
TRBV30	TRBJ1-2	.	.	TGTGCCTGGAGCACAGCGAACTATGGCTACACCTTC	CAWSTANYGYTF
TRBV19	TRBJ2-1	.	.	TGTGCCAGTAGTATAGGAGCGGGTGGGCCCGATGAGCAGTTCTTC	CASSIGAGGPDEQFF
TRBV9	TRBJ2-1	TRBD2	once	TGTGCCAGCAGCTTCCCTGTGGGGCTAGCGGGAGGGACCTACAATGAGCAGTTCTTC	CASSFPVGLAGGTYNEQFF
TRBV9	TRBJ2-1	.	.	TGTGCCAGCAGCGTAGGGGGCGGCAATGAGCAGTTCTTC	CASSVGGGNEQFF
TRBV7-6	TRBJ2-3	.	.	TGTGCCAGCCGGCAGGGAGGACTTCCCACAGATACGCAGTATTTT	CASRQGGLPTDTQYF
TRBV5-8	TRBJ1-2	.	.	TGTGCCAGCAGCGTCGTGGACCTTCCTATGATGGACTACACCTTC	CASSVVDLPMMDYTF
TRBV27	TRBJ2-7	.	.	TGTGCCAGCAGTAAAGAGGGCTCCTACGAGCAGTACTTC	CASSKEGSYEQYF
TRBV2	TRBJ2-7	.	.	TGTGCCAGCAGTGAAAATTTCCTAGAGGGTTTTGTCACCTACGAGCAGTACTTC	CASSENFLEGFVTYEQYF
TRBV9	TRBJ1-4	.	once	TGTGCCAGCAGCGCCGGGGGAGCAACTAATGAAAAACTGTTTTTT	CASSAGGATNEKLFF
TRBV5-1	TRBJ2-5	.	.	TGCGCCAGCAGAAATCCCACAGGGAAAGAGACCCAGTACTTC	CASRNPTGKETQYF
TRBV4-3	TRBJ2-7	TRBD2	.	TGCGCCAGCAGCCCCGGACTAGCGGCCTACGATCGGTACTTC	CASSPGLAAYDRYF
TRBV4-3	TRBJ1-1	.	.	TGCGCCAGCAGCCAAGATTGGAGAGGAATCACTGAAGCTTTCTTT	CASSQDWRGITEAFF
TRBV9	TRBJ2-3	.	.	TGTGCCAGCAGCGTTAACACCTTCACAGATACGCAGTATTTT	CASSVNTFTDTQYF
TRBV2	TRBJ1-1	TRBD1	.	TGTGCCAGCGACAATCCGGGACAGGGGGTCACTGAAGCTTTCTTT	CASDNPGQGVTEAFF
TRBV11-1	TRBJ2-1	TRBD1	.	TGTGCCAGCAGCTTCTACAGGGGGCCAGGCAATGAGCAGTTCTTC	CASSFYRGPGNEQFF
TRBV28	TRBJ2-3	TRBD2	.	TGTGCCAGCAGTTTCCAGCGGGACACAGATACGCAGTATTTT	CASSFQRDTDTQYF
TRBV19	TRBJ2-1	.	.	TGTGCCAGTAAGTTTCTTGTAACCTACAATGAGCAGTTCTTC	CASKFLVTYNEQFF
TRBV4-3	TRBJ1-4	.	.	TGCGCCAGCAGCCAAGATTCGCAAGGTGCAACTAATGAAAAACTGTTTTTT	CASSQDSQGATNEKLFF
TRBV25-1	TRBJ1-1	TRBD1	once	TGTGCCAGCAGTTTGACAGGGTCGAAGACTGAAGCTTTCTTT	CASSLTGSKTEAFF
TRBV6-1	TRBJ2-7	TRBD2	.	TGTGCCAGCCGACTAGCGGGAGCCTACGAGCAGTACTTC	CASRLAGAYEQYF
TRBV6-5	TRBJ2-7	.	.	TGTGCCAGCAGTTACTCCGGCGAAGGGGGTCGCGAGCAGTACTTC	CASSYSGEGGREQYF
TRBV29-1	TRBJ2-3	TRBD1	.	TGCAGCGTTCCCAGAGCCGATAAAAGGACAGGGGGCGTAGATACGCAGTATTTT	CSVPRADKRTGGVDTQYF
TRBV9	TRBJ2-3	.	.	TGTGCCAGCAGCGTAGAGAATAGGGAAGATACGCAGTATTTT	CASSVENREDTQYF
TRBV19	TRBJ1-5	.	once	TGTGCCAGTAGTATAGATCGGGGAGGGCCTAAGCCCCAGCATTTT	CASSIDRGGPKPQHF
TRBV27	TRBJ2-1	TRBD2	.	TGTGCCAGCAGTCTAGGACTAGCCTTCAATGAGCAGTTCTTC	CASSLGLAFNEQFF
TRBV5-6	TRBJ2-3	TRBD2	.	TGTGCCAGCAGCCTCGGGACTAGCGGGAGATTTGGGGCAGATACGCAGTATTTT	CASSLGTSGRFGADTQYF
TRBV27	TRBJ1-5	.	.	TGTGCCAGCTCTTGGGGGGGCAATCAGCCCCAGCATTTT	CASSWGGNQPQHF
TRBV4-1	TRBJ2-7	.	.	TGCGCCAGCAGCCAAGACAAGGACATGAGATACGAGCAGTACTTC	CASSQDKDMRYEQYF
TRBV7-2	TRBJ2-7	.	.	TGTGCCAGCAGCCCTACCAGCTCCTACGAGCAGTACTTC	CASSPTSSYEQYF
TRBV27	TRBJ2-7	.	.	TGTGCCAGCAGTTTATCCCCAACCTACGAGCAGTACTTC	CASSLSPTYEQYF
TRBV27	TRBJ2-1	TRBD1	.	TGTGCCAGCAGTCCTATTAGGGGGCCCTCCTACAATGAGCAGTTCTTC	CASSPIRGPSYNEQFF
TRBV27	TRBJ2-1	TRBD2	.	TGTGCCAGCAGGCCGGGACTAGCGAACAATGAGCAGTTCTTC	CASRPGLANNEQFF
TRBV5-6	TRBJ2-1	.	.	TGTGCCAGCAGCTTGGTGGGACATTCCTACAATGAGCAGTTCTTC	CASSLVGHSYNEQFF
TRBV28	TRBJ1-2	.	.	TGTGCCAGCAGTTCTGGGTCTTACTATGGCTACACCTTC	CASSSGSYYGYTF
TRBV7-9	TRBJ2-3	TRBD2	.	TGTGCCAGCAGCGGACTAGCGGGAGGGGCAGATACGCAGTATTTT	CASSGLAGGADTQYF
TRBV6-5	TRBJ2-7	.	.	TGTGCCAGCAGTTACGCGGGTCTTTACGAGCAGTACTTC	CASSYAGLYEQYF
TRBV27	TRBJ2-7	.	.	TGTGCCAGCAGACTACCCGGGGTATTATTCTACGAGCAGTACTTC	CASRLPGVLFYEQYF
TRBV14	TRBJ2-1	TRBD1	.	TGTGCCAGCAGCCAAGATCCCGGGACAGGGGGGGGATACAATGAGCAGTTCTTC	CASSQDPGTGGGYNEQFF
TRBV2	TRBJ1-2	.	.	TGTGCCAGCAGTGATCCGACTGAGGTTAACTATGGCTACACCTTC	CASSDPTEVNYGYTF
TRBV28	TRBJ2-7	.	.	TGTGCCAGCAGTTTCCCCACCGCTCGCCTCGGACAGTCCAACGAGCAGTACTTC	CASSFPTARLGQSNEQYF